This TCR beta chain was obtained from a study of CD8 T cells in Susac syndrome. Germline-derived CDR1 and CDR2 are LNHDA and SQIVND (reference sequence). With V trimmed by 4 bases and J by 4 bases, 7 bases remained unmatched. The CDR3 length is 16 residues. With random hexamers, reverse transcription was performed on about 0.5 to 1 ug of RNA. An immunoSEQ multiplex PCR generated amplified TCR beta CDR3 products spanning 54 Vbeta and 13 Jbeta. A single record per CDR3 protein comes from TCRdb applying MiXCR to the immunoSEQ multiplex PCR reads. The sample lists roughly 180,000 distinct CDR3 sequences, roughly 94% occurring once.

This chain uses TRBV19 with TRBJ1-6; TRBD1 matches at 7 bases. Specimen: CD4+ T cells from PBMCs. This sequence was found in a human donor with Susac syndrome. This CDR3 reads CASSTTGTVYNSPLHF. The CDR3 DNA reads TGTGCCAGTAGTACGACAGGGACCGTTTATAATTCACCCCTCCACTTT.